A selection of T cell receptor beta chains follows, all from one sample in a study of OX40 agonist ivuxolimab in advanced cancers. Produced via immunoSEQ multiplex PCR; TCRdb's table is partial and in-frame only. Among 150,000 to 180,000 clones listed, 85% to 95% were seen once. The specimen was CD4+ or CD8+ T cells sorted from blood, collected in a trial of the OX40 agonist ivuxolimab. All receptors derive from an adult with an advanced solid tumor such as melanoma, head and neck, liver or kidney cancer. Both conserved end residues are part of each CDR3. A D gene is named only where the DNA matches it firmly. Clone size appears in some rows only: once, few, many, or a class for an expanded clone.

size: .
J: TRBJ1-2
V: TRBV19
D: .
DNA: TGTGCCAGTAGTCCCCAGAACTATGGCTACACCTTC
CDR3: CASSPQNYGYTF

size: .
J: TRBJ1-5
V: TRBV12-5
D: TRBD1
DNA: TGTGCTAGTGGTTTCCCACTGACAGGGGGCAATCAGCCCCAGCATTTT
CDR3: CASGFPLTGGNQPQHF

size: .
J: TRBJ2-5
V: TRBV5-8
D: .
DNA: TGTGCCAGCAGCCCGAACGGACCCAGGGTGGGGGAGACCCAGTACTTC
CDR3: CASSPNGPRVGETQYF

size: .
J: TRBJ2-7
V: TRBV19
D: .
DNA: TGTGCCAGTAGTATAGATCTAAGTCGCCATTCCTACGAGCAGTACTTC
CDR3: CASSIDLSRHSYEQYF

size: .
J: TRBJ2-7
V: TRBV25-1
D: .
DNA: TGTGCCAGCAGTGAATCGGGCAGGGGGAGGTACGAGCAGTACTTC
CDR3: CASSESGRGRYEQYF

size: .
J: TRBJ2-7
V: TRBV10-3
D: .
DNA: TGTGCCATCAGTGTCTATGATTCCTACGAGCAGTACTTC
CDR3: CAISVYDSYEQYF

size: .
J: TRBJ1-1
V: TRBV2
D: TRBD1
DNA: TGTGCCAGCAGCCCCGGACAGGGGGTGAACACTGAAGCTTTCTTT
CDR3: CASSPGQGVNTEAFF

size: .
J: TRBJ2-7
V: TRBV28
D: .
DNA: TGTGCGTCAGGGGGGCCTGGGAACGAGCAGTACTTC
CDR3: CASGGPGNEQYF

size: .
J: TRBJ2-1
V: TRBV9
D: TRBD2
DNA: TGTGCCAGCAGGAAGGTGGCTAGCGGGTCCAATGAGCAGTTCTTC
CDR3: CASRKVASGSNEQFF

size: .
J: TRBJ1-1
V: TRBV2
D: .
DNA: TGTGCCAGCAGTGAAGGGGCTGCAGGAGCTTTCTTT
CDR3: CASSEGAAGAFF

size: .
J: TRBJ1-2
V: TRBV14
D: TRBD1
DNA: TGTGCCAGCAGCCAAGGACAGGGAGGTGGCTACACCTTC
CDR3: CASSQGQGGGYTF

size: .
J: TRBJ2-5
V: TRBV4-1
D: .
DNA: TGCGCCAGCAGCCAAGTTGGAGCGGGCCCCGATGCTACCCAGTACTTC
CDR3: CASSQVGAGPDATQYF

size: .
J: TRBJ2-2
V: TRBV11-3
D: .
DNA: TGTGCCAGCAGGCCACGGGATACCGGGGAGCTGTTTTTT
CDR3: CASRPRDTGELFF

size: .
J: TRBJ1-1
V: TRBV18
D: .
DNA: TGTGCCAGCTCACCATCAGGGCTCATGAACACTGAAGCTTTCTTT
CDR3: CASSPSGLMNTEAFF

size: few
J: TRBJ1-3
V: TRBV6-5
D: .
DNA: TGTGCCAGCAGTCCGCACAGGGTGGGTGGAAACACCATATATTTT
CDR3: CASSPHRVGGNTIYF

size: once
J: TRBJ1-1
V: TRBV18
D: .
DNA: TGTGCCAGCTCACCACCGAGAAGGGCCCTGAACACTGAAGCTTTCTTT
CDR3: CASSPPRRALNTEAFF

size: once
J: TRBJ2-4
V: TRBV5-1
D: TRBD2
DNA: TGCGCCAGCAGCAAGGGACTAGAATATCACATTCAGTACTTC
CDR3: CASSKGLEYHIQYF

size: .
J: TRBJ1-1
V: TRBV7-2
D: .
DNA: TGTGCCAGCAGCTTAATGGAGAACACTGAAGCTTTCTTT
CDR3: CASSLMENTEAFF

size: .
J: TRBJ2-3
V: TRBV7-2
D: .
DNA: TGTGCCAGCAGTCTAATCCCTAGCACAGATACGCAGTATTTT
CDR3: CASSLIPSTDTQYF

size: .
J: TRBJ2-2
V: TRBV2
D: .
DNA: TGTGCCAGCAGTGAGAGGGCCCCCACCGGGGAGCTGTTTTTT
CDR3: CASSERAPTGELFF

size: .
J: TRBJ2-7
V: TRBV9
D: TRBD2
DNA: TGTGCCAGCAGCGTAGGGAGTAGCGGGAGTGTCGAGCAGTACTTC
CDR3: CASSVGSSGSVEQYF

size: .
J: TRBJ1-1
V: TRBV4-1
D: .
DNA: TGCGCCAGCAGAGGGGTCCTTCTGAACACTGAAGCTTTCTTT
CDR3: CASRGVLLNTEAFF

size: once
J: TRBJ1-1
V: TRBV11-2
D: TRBD1
DNA: TGTGCCAGCAGCTCCCGGGACAGGGGCACTGAAGCTTTCTTT
CDR3: CASSSRDRGTEAFF

size: .
J: TRBJ2-7
V: TRBV6-5
D: TRBD2
DNA: TGTGCCAGCAGTTCCTTTGGCGGGGGGAACTCCTACGAGCAGTACTTC
CDR3: CASSSFGGGNSYEQYF

size: few
J: TRBJ1-2
V: TRBV5-4
D: .
DNA: TGTGCCAGCAGCCGCAGTTTGTCTAACTATGGCTACACCTTC
CDR3: CASSRSLSNYGYTF

size: .
J: TRBJ2-1
V: TRBV5-8
D: TRBD1
DNA: TGTGCCAGCAGCTTGGAGGGGGCCCGCTACAATGAGCAGTTCTTC
CDR3: CASSLEGARYNEQFF

size: .
J: TRBJ2-2
V: TRBV2
D: TRBD1
DNA: TGTGCCAGCAGCCCCGAGGGGGCGAGAACCGGGGAGCTGTTTTTT
CDR3: CASSPEGARTGELFF

size: .
J: TRBJ1-6
V: TRBV7-2
D: .
DNA: TGTGCCAGCAGCTTAGCCCCGGGGGGCGCATCCTATAATTCACCCCTCCACTTT
CDR3: CASSLAPGGASYNSPLHF

size: .
J: TRBJ1-2
V: TRBV9
D: TRBD1
DNA: TGTGCCAGCAGCGTAAATCAGGGGGTGAGGGGCTACACCTTC
CDR3: CASSVNQGVRGYTF

size: .
J: TRBJ2-5
V: TRBV9
D: TRBD1
DNA: TGTGCCAGCAGCCCCCGGACAGGGGGCGGGGGGGAGACCCAGTACTTC
CDR3: CASSPRTGGGGETQYF

size: .
J: TRBJ1-1
V: TRBV11-1
D: TRBD1
DNA: TGTGCCAGCAGCCTCCCTGCCCGGGACAGGTACACTGAAGCTTTCTTT
CDR3: CASSLPARDRYTEAFF

size: .
J: TRBJ2-3
V: TRBV7-9
D: TRBD2
DNA: TGTGCCAGCAGCTTAAGGTCTAGCGGGAGATCAGATACGCAGTATTTT
CDR3: CASSLRSSGRSDTQYF

size: .
J: TRBJ1-2
V: TRBV30
D: .
DNA: TGTGCCCTCCCCAGCGGGAGTACCAACTATGGCTACACCTTC
CDR3: CALPSGSTNYGYTF

size: once
J: TRBJ2-5
V: TRBV6-5
D: .
DNA: TGTGCCAGCAGTTACGTGCACACACAGTACTTC
CDR3: CASSYVHTQYF

size: .
J: TRBJ2-3
V: TRBV7-8
D: TRBD2
DNA: TGTGCCAGCAGCTTGACCTTTTTGTTCCAGCGGGGGTACACAGATACGCAGTATTTT
CDR3: CASSLTFLFQRGYTDTQYF

size: once
J: TRBJ1-4
V: TRBV2
D: .
DNA: TGTGCCAGCAGTGAACAATCCGTGTCGGGTGAAAAACTGTTTTTT
CDR3: CASSEQSVSGEKLFF

size: few
J: TRBJ1-2
V: TRBV12-1
D: .
DNA: TGTGCCAGCAGCTTTTCCGGAGGGGAGGGGGATGGCTATGGCTACACCTTC
CDR3: CASSFSGGEGDGYGYTF

size: .
J: TRBJ1-2
V: TRBV27
D: TRBD1
DNA: TGTGCCAGCAGCTCCGGGACAGGGGCCCTAGGAGGCTACACCTTC
CDR3: CASSSGTGALGGYTF

size: .
J: TRBJ2-2
V: TRBV11-1
D: TRBD1
DNA: TGTGCCAGCAGCTCTACAAACAGAAACAGGGGGCGCAGGGAGCTGTTTTTT
CDR3: CASSSTNRNRGRRELFF

size: .
J: TRBJ2-6
V: TRBV5-1
D: .
DNA: TGCGCCAGCAGCTTGGGGGCGGCAGCTGGGGCCAACGTCCTGACTTTC
CDR3: CASSLGAAAGANVLTF